This T cell receptor (beta chain) was retrieved from a study of T-cell reconstitution after alpha-beta-depleted transplantation in children. V gave up 3 bases and J gave up 0 bases, with 9 bases separating them. Germline CDR1 SQVTM, CDR2 ANQGSEA. CDR3 length: 15 residues. During its preparation, the TCRbeta library received unique molecular identifiers. MiXCR, applied by TCRdb to the PCR reads, yields one record per CDR3 protein. The sample lists 55,000 to 65,000 distinct CDR3 sequences, 40% to 55% occurring once. This clonotype has a handful of counts. No antigen is known for it. General study results and limits: T-cell counts and diversity were attributed mostly to newly produced T cells one year after transplant. TCRbeta diversity was high at day 60 in some patients (a result of surviving recipient T cells and thymic progenitors). Several hundred expanded graft clones reportedly gave rise to the alpha-beta T cells present about two months after transplant.

Here the sequenced sample was PBMCs, mostly from graft donor cells, taken 360 days after TCRalphabeta/CD19-depleted stem cell transplant. This chain uses TRBV29-1 with TRBJ2-6, with D hard to call. This TCR derives from a male patient between 5 and 17 years old who had a stem cell transplant for acute lymphoblastic leukemia, so the T cells may come from the graft donor. The CDR3 bases are TGCAGCGTTGATCGGTCGGACTCTGGGGCCAACGTCCTGACTTTC. This translates into CSVDRSDSGANVLTF.